The 26 T cell receptor beta chains presented below share a single source sample, sequenced in a study of CD8+ T cells in alopecia areata. Extracted RNA was reverse transcribed, and the resulting cDNA served as sequencing template. Sequencing used immunoSEQ multiplex PCR; TCRdb keeps in-frame clones, though not all of them. The sample lists more than 110,000 clones, nearly 55% occurring once. The treatment denotes: oral pan-JAK inhibitor, 5-10 mg twice daily. Here the sequenced sample was CD8+ T cells sorted from blood, taken at week 4, from a patient treated with tofacitinib. The receptors come from a human donor with alopecia areata.

This sequence joins TRBV7-9 and TRBJ1-4; tentative D call: TRBD1 (5 bases). V shed 4 bases and J shed 0 bases, with 12 bases lying between them. Germline V gives CDR1 SEHNR, CDR2 FQNEAQ (reference sequence). CDR3 length: 16 amino acids. The CDR3 bases are TGTGCCAGCAGCTGGACCCAGGGCGCAACTAATGAAAAACTGTTTTTT. It yields the protein CASSWTQGATNEKLFF.

V gene TRBV11-2 combines with J gene TRBJ2-3; TRBD1 agrees at 8 bases. V lost 1 base to trimming and J lost 3 bases; unmatched junction nucleotides: 6. CDR3 size: 16 residues. The germline V gene encodes CDR1 SGHAT and CDR2 FQNNGV. In DNA form, the CDR3 reads TGTGCCAGCAGCTTAGTTGGCAGGGGGCGAACAGATACGCAGTATTTT. The encoded protein is CASSLVGRGRTDTQYF.

This clone appeared a few times. The V gene is TRBV10-3, the J gene TRBJ1-5; D call uncertain. The germline V gene encodes CDR1 ENHRY and CDR2 SYGVKD. Trimming shortened V by 3 bases and J by 7 bases, and 10 bases separated the two germline ends. The CDR3 totals 13 residues. As DNA, the CDR3 is TGTGCCATCAGTGAAGGGCTAGGGCAGCCCCAGCATTTT. Protein sequence: CAISEGLGQPQHF.

This sequence joins TRBV4-1 and TRBJ1-1; D may be TRBD1 (5 bases). Germline V gene data show CDR1 as MGHRA and CDR2 as YSYEKL. The CDR3 sequence is 16 residues long. V was cut by 3 bases and J by 2 bases, with 16 bases left in between. In nucleotides, the CDR3 is TGCGCCAGCAGCCAGGGACGGGTAGAGGGAAACACTGAAGCTTTCTTT. It yields the protein CASSQGRVEGNTEAFF.

The genes are TRBV30 and TRBJ2-2; no reliable D call. Trimming stripped 4 bases from V and 8 bases from J, with 11 bases between. The length of the CDR3 is 12 residues. CDR1 is GTSNPN and CDR2 is SVGIG in the germline V gene (reference sequence). Written as DNA, the CDR3 is TGTGCCTGGACGAATGGACCTGGGGAGCTGTTTTTT. Amino acids: CAWTNGPGELFF.

V gene TRBV7-9 combines with J gene TRBJ1-1; no firm D call. CDR3 length equals 12 residues. V was trimmed by 5 bases and J by 7 bases, leaving 11 bases between them. CDR1 SEHNR and CDR2 FQNEAQ come from the germline V gene (reference sequence). DNA of the CDR3: TGTGCCAGCAGCGAAGGACCGAGTGAAGCTTTCTTT. Its protein is CASSEGPSEAFF.

The gene calls are TRBV27 and TRBJ2-7; 11 bases line up with TRBD2. CDR1 and CDR2 from the germline V gene are MNHEY and SMNVEV (reference sequence). The J segment lost 4 bases and the V segment lost 3 bases, leaving 8 bases of the junction unmatched. The CDR3 spans 16 residues. The CDR3, as DNA: TGTGCCAGCAGTTTTGTTGTAGCGGGGGGGCCTTACGAGCAGTACTTC. It yields the protein CASSFVVAGGPYEQYF.

V and J are TRBV29-1 and TRBJ2-1; TRBD1 might be the D (5 bases). The germline V and J ends were trimmed by 1 base and 7 bases, with 11 bases remaining between them. This CDR3 has 13 residues. Per the germline V gene, CDR1 is SQVTM and CDR2 is ANQGSEA. The CDR3 spells CSVEGTPRNEQFF. The CDR3 nucleotides read TGCAGCGTTGAAGGGACACCCAGGAATGAGCAGTTCTTC.

V usage is TRBV2 and J usage is TRBJ2-7; no definite D call. V was clipped by 7 bases and J by 1 base, with 14 bases between them. Germline V gene lookup returns CDR1 SNHLY and CDR2 FYNNEI. This CDR3 spans 14 amino acids. The CDR3 loop is CASTPMTDSYEQYF. CDR3 DNA sequence: TGTGCCAGCACTCCTATGACGGATTCCTACGAGCAGTACTTC.

The J gene is TRBJ2-2, the V gene TRBV5-4; 10 bases match TRBD1. The length of the CDR3 is 16 residues. Germline CDR1 is SGHNT and CDR2 is YYREEE (reference sequence). V trimming: 1 base; J trimming: 7 bases; junction bases outside the gene matches: 7. The CDR3 DNA is TGTGCCAGCAGCTTGCGTGAGACAGGGGGCCTCGGGGAGCTGTTTTTT. Its translation: CASSLRETGGLGELFF.

This chain joins TRBV15 and TRBJ2-2; D unresolved. V shed 5 bases and J shed 0 bases, with 13 bases lying between them. This CDR3 is 16 amino acids long. Germline CDR1 and CDR2: LNHNV and YYDKDF (reference sequence). CDR3 sequence: CATSGQRGPNTGELFF. The CDR3 region has the DNA TGTGCCACCAGCGGGCAGCGTGGACCGAACACCGGGGAGCTGTTTTTT.

This clone was counted a few times. This sequence joins TRBV6-5 and TRBJ2-7; TRBD1 is a possible D gene (6 bases). The V and J ends lost 5 bases and 0 bases respectively, with 8 bases between them. This CDR3 comprises 13 residues. The germline gives CDR1 MNHEY, CDR2 SVGAGI. The CDR3 protein is CASSMGHSYEQYF. The CDR3 nucleotides are TGTGCCAGCAGTATGGGACACTCCTACGAGCAGTACTTC.

The V gene is TRBV10-3, the J gene TRBJ2-1; D possibly matches TRBD1 or TRBD2 (6 bases each). Trimming took 0 bases from V and 4 from J, leaving 13 bases between them. This CDR3 comprises 16 residues. CDR1 is ENHRY and CDR2 is SYGVKD in the germline V gene. CDR3 sequence: CAISESEGVPYNEQFF. In nucleotides, the CDR3 is TGTGCCATCAGTGAGTCGGAGGGGGTTCCGTACAATGAGCAGTTCTTC.

This clone was observed a handful of times. The CDR3 reads CASSGLVGVTYGYTF. The CDR3 DNA follows: TGTGCCAGCAGCGGCTTGGTGGGGGTTACCTATGGCTACACCTTC. The chain uses TRBV5-4 and TRBJ1-2, with D perhaps TRBD1 (5 bases). V lost 4 bases to trimming and J lost 4 bases, with 17 bases between them. Germline values: CDR1 SGHNT, CDR2 YYREEE (reference sequence). CDR3 size: 15 residues.

This chain connects TRBV5-1 to TRBJ2-3; 8 bases align to TRBD1. V lost 5 bases and J lost 4; bases outside the gene matches: 3. CDR1 SGHRS and CDR2 YFSETQ come from the germline V gene. The CDR3 has 13 amino acids. The CDR3 nucleotides are TGCGCCAGCAGAGGACAGGGACCAGATACGCAGTATTTT. This translates into CASRGQGPDTQYF.

J is TRBJ2-7 and V is TRBV9; possible D gene TRBD2, 5 bases. V was trimmed by 5 bases and J by 3 bases, leaving 18 bases between them. This CDR3 is built from 15 residues. The germline V gene encodes CDR1 SGDLS and CDR2 YYNGEE. The CDR3 DNA reads as TGTGCCAGCAGTTCACACCAGGCGGGTAACTACGAGCAGTACTTC. Translated: CASSSHQAGNYEQYF.

This clone was observed a handful of times. The rearrangement links TRBV7-9 to TRBJ1-1; a weak D match, TRBD1 (5 bases). This CDR3 has 13 residues. Germline loops: CDR1 SEHNR, CDR2 FQNEAQ (reference sequence). Between the trimmed V and J ends, which lost 1 base and 6 bases, there was a span of 9 bases. CDR3 residues: CASSLVGVPEAFF. In DNA form, the CDR3 reads TGTGCCAGCAGCTTAGTGGGGGTACCTGAAGCTTTCTTT. Combining the CDR3 with reference TRBV7-9 and TRBJ1-1 gives the whole variable domain DTGVSQNPRHKITKRGQNVTFRCDPISEHNRLYWYRQTLGQGPEFLTYFQNEAQLEKSRLLSDRFSAERPKGSFSTLEIQRTEQGDSAMYLCASSLVGVPEAFFGQGTRLTVV.

V gene TRBV5-6 combines with J gene TRBJ2-2; TRBD1 aligns across 8 bases. The CDR3 runs 15 residues. CDR1 SGHDT and CDR2 YYEEEE come from the germline V gene. V lost 5 bases to trimming and J lost 2 bases; unmatched junction nucleotides: 5. The CDR3 region has the DNA TGTGCCAGCAGTTATGGGACAGGTAACACCGGGGAGCTGTTTTTT. Translated, it gives CASSYGTGNTGELFF.

The chain combines TRBV29-1 with TRBJ2-5; D unresolved. The CDR3 is made up of 11 amino acids. The V gene's germline CDR1 is SQVTM and CDR2 ANQGSEA. V was trimmed by 8 bases and J by 5 bases, leaving 12 bases between them. The CDR3 spells CSPRVGETQYF. The CDR3 DNA sequence: TGCAGCCCCCGGGTGGGGGAGACCCAGTACTTC.

The sample holds a few counts of this clone. The V call is TRBV6-6, the J call TRBJ2-7; unclear D gene. There are 12 residues in the CDR3. From germline, CDR1 is MNHNY and CDR2 SVGAGI (reference sequence). V dropped 0 bases and J dropped 5 bases, with 5 bases sitting between them. Written as DNA, the CDR3 is TGTGCCAGCAGTTACTCAGGCCACGAGCAGTACTTC. Protein product: CASSYSGHEQYF.

V is TRBV4-1 and J is TRBJ2-1; D remains unclear. Between the trimmed V and J ends, which lost 2 bases and 8 bases, there was a span of 10 bases. CDR1 is MGHRA, CDR2 YSYEKL, per germline. This CDR3 is built from 13 residues. The CDR3 nucleotides read TGCGCCAGCAGCCAACTAATTGGCCATGAGCAGTTCTTC. Amino acid sequence: CASSQLIGHEQFF.

This clone was detected only a few times. The rearrangement uses TRBV29-1 and TRBJ2-6; 11 positions match TRBD2. This CDR3 has 16 amino acids. Germline CDR1 reads SQVTM; CDR2 reads ANQGSEA. V was pared by 4 bases and J by 3 bases, with 5 bases of the junction left unmatched. CDR3 in amino acids: CSVVSSGGHGANVLTF. Here the CDR3 DNA reads TGCAGCGTTGTGTCTAGCGGGGGGCATGGGGCCAACGTCCTGACTTTC.

The chain is built from TRBV2 and TRBJ2-7; weak D call: TRBD1 (6 bases). Germline CDR1 reads SNHLY; CDR2 reads FYNNEI. Trimming shortened V by 2 bases and J by 4 bases, and 12 bases separated the two germline ends. The CDR3 is 14 amino acids. CDR3 bases: TGTGCCAGCAGTGAAAACAGGGCGGCATACGAGCAGTACTTC. It specifies CASSENRAAYEQYF.

This chain joins TRBV29-1 and TRBJ2-1; D not certain. Trimming pared 6 bases from V and 0 bases from J, leaving 12 bases between. CDR3 length: 14 residues. Germline V CDR1 and CDR2: SQVTM, ANQGSEA. For the CDR3, the DNA is TGCAGCGTCCATGGGTGGAGCTCCTACAATGAGCAGTTCTTC. Amino acid sequence: CSVHGWSSYNEQFF.

The V call is TRBV30, the J call TRBJ1-5, with 9 bases matching TRBD1. V lost 5 bases and J lost 1; bases outside the gene matches: 6. CDR3 length: 15 amino acids. From germline, CDR1 is GTSNPN and CDR2 SVGIG (reference sequence). The CDR3 region is CAWRTGVLSNQPQHF. DNA for the CDR3: TGTGCCTGGCGGACAGGGGTTTTGAGCAATCAGCCCCAGCATTTT.

V gene TRBV7-9 combines with J gene TRBJ1-2, with 7 bases lining up with TRBD1. The CDR3 totals 15 residues. From germline, CDR1 is SEHNR and CDR2 FQNEAQ (reference sequence). Trimming removed 0 bases from V and 2 bases from J; junction bases left unmatched: 3. The CDR3 bases are TGTGCCAGCAGCTTAGCGGGGGGACAGAACTATGGCTACACCTTC. The encoded protein is CASSLAGGQNYGYTF.